These T cell receptor beta chains were read from a single sample in a study of T cell responses to AZD1222 COVID-19 vaccine. Assay used: immunoSEQ multiplex PCR; TCRdb lists only in-frame clones, some missing. This table has about 97,000 clones, around 87% appearing once. The input for sequencing was peripheral blood, taken 28 days after the second AZD1222 dose. The receptors shown here come from an adult who received the AZD1222 COVID-19 vaccine. Each CDR3 is given with its conserved first and last residue. A D gene is named only where the DNA matches it firmly. Clone size is shown for a subset of rows, as once, few, many or a class of expanded clone.

J gene: TRBJ2-7
D gene: -
clone size: -
V gene: TRBV15
CDR3 DNA: TGTGCCACCAGCAGGGACTTTTCCTACGAGCAGTACTTC
CDR3 protein: CATSRDFSYEQYF

J gene: TRBJ2-1
D gene: TRBD2
clone size: -
V gene: TRBV10-3
CDR3 DNA: TGTGCCATCAGTGCGGGACTAGCGGGAGGGGGATACAATGAGCAGTTCTTC
CDR3 protein: CAISAGLAGGGYNEQFF

J gene: TRBJ2-5
D gene: TRBD1
clone size: -
V gene: TRBV25-1
CDR3 DNA: TGTGCCAGCAGTGTCACGACAGGGGGCGGTGAGACCCAGTACTTC
CDR3 protein: CASSVTTGGGETQYF

J gene: TRBJ1-1
D gene: TRBD1
clone size: -
V gene: TRBV7-9
CDR3 DNA: TGTGCCAGCAGTTTCGGACAGGGGGCGGGTGGAACTGAAGCTTTCTTT
CDR3 protein: CASSFGQGAGGTEAFF

J gene: TRBJ2-7
D gene: -
clone size: -
V gene: TRBV18
CDR3 DNA: TGTGCCAGCTCACCACTATCCAGGGGGGAGCCCTACGAGCAGTACTTC
CDR3 protein: CASSPLSRGEPYEQYF

J gene: TRBJ2-2
D gene: -
clone size: -
V gene: TRBV5-1
CDR3 DNA: TGCGCCAGCAGCTTGGACCAGGGTGGGTCCAGCGGGGAGCTGTTTTTT
CDR3 protein: CASSLDQGGSSGELFF

J gene: TRBJ1-1
D gene: -
clone size: -
V gene: TRBV11-2
CDR3 DNA: TGTGCCAGCACCTTGTCCAGTGGGGGGGTCACTGAAGCTTTCTTT
CDR3 protein: CASTLSSGGVTEAFF

J gene: TRBJ1-4
D gene: -
clone size: -
V gene: TRBV5-6
CDR3 DNA: TGTGCCAGCAGCTTGGCCAACAGGGCCGAGAAACTGTTTTTT
CDR3 protein: CASSLANRAEKLFF

J gene: TRBJ1-5
D gene: -
clone size: -
V gene: TRBV4-2
CDR3 DNA: TGTGCCAGCAGCCAAGTCGGATTACAGGGTGATCAGCCCCAGCATTTT
CDR3 protein: CASSQVGLQGDQPQHF

J gene: TRBJ1-1
D gene: TRBD1
clone size: -
V gene: TRBV5-1
CDR3 DNA: TGCGCCAGCAGCTCGGGACAGGGAGGGACTGAAGCTTTCTTT
CDR3 protein: CASSSGQGGTEAFF

J gene: TRBJ2-2
D gene: -
clone size: -
V gene: TRBV28
CDR3 DNA: TGTGCCAGTGGGCGAGGGGACACCGGGGAGCTGTTTTTT
CDR3 protein: CASGRGDTGELFF

J gene: TRBJ2-2
D gene: -
clone size: -
V gene: TRBV10-1
CDR3 DNA: TGCGCCAGCAGTGACTCTTCCCGGGGGCCGTACACCGGGGAGCTGTTTTTT
CDR3 protein: CASSDSSRGPYTGELFF

J gene: TRBJ2-7
D gene: TRBD1
clone size: -
V gene: TRBV19
CDR3 DNA: TGTGCCAGTAGACCGGGACAGGGTCTTTACGAGCAGTACTTC
CDR3 protein: CASRPGQGLYEQYF

J gene: TRBJ2-7
D gene: -
clone size: -
V gene: TRBV27
CDR3 DNA: TGTGCCAGCAGTTTAAAGTTTTCCTACGAGCAGTACTTC
CDR3 protein: CASSLKFSYEQYF

J gene: TRBJ1-5
D gene: TRBD1
clone size: -
V gene: TRBV2
CDR3 DNA: TGTGCCAGCAGAGACAGGGGGCTGTGGCAGCCCCAGCATTTT
CDR3 protein: CASRDRGLWQPQHF

J gene: TRBJ2-4
D gene: TRBD2
clone size: once
V gene: TRBV30
CDR3 DNA: TGTGCCTGGAGGGAGAGCGGGGGGGCGAGGAACATTCAGTACTTC
CDR3 protein: CAWRESGGARNIQYF

J gene: TRBJ1-6
D gene: -
clone size: -
V gene: TRBV7-2
CDR3 DNA: TGTGCCAGCAGCTTAGGGCGGGTAAACTCCTATAATTCACCCCTCCACTTT
CDR3 protein: CASSLGRVNSYNSPLHF

J gene: TRBJ2-3
D gene: -
clone size: once
V gene: TRBV5-1
CDR3 DNA: TGCGCCAGCAGCGAGTTTGTAGTCGCAGATACGCAGTATTTT
CDR3 protein: CASSEFVVADTQYF

J gene: TRBJ2-1
D gene: TRBD2
clone size: -
V gene: TRBV7-3
CDR3 DNA: TGTGCCAGCAGCCTCACTAGCGGGGGTGAGCAGTTCTTC
CDR3 protein: CASSLTSGGEQFF

J gene: TRBJ2-1
D gene: -
clone size: -
V gene: TRBV29-1
CDR3 DNA: TGCAGCTTAAGGCCGGGGGTCAATGAGCAGTTCTTC
CDR3 protein: CSLRPGVNEQFF

J gene: TRBJ2-1
D gene: -
clone size: -
V gene: TRBV30
CDR3 DNA: TGTGCCTGGAGTGAGTGGCAGTTGAATGAGCAGTTCTTC
CDR3 protein: CAWSEWQLNEQFF

J gene: TRBJ1-1
D gene: -
clone size: -
V gene: TRBV6-4
CDR3 DNA: TGTGCCAGCCGGGCCCAGGTTTTCGACACTGAAGCTTTCTTT
CDR3 protein: CASRAQVFDTEAFF

J gene: TRBJ2-2
D gene: -
clone size: -
V gene: TRBV11-2
CDR3 DNA: TGTGCCAGCAGCCGCAGAGCGGGCGGGATTTACACCGGGGAGCTGTTTTTT
CDR3 protein: CASSRRAGGIYTGELFF

J gene: TRBJ2-5
D gene: -
clone size: -
V gene: TRBV5-1
CDR3 DNA: TGCGCCAGCAGCTTAACTAGCCCCCAAGAGACCCAGTACTTC
CDR3 protein: CASSLTSPQETQYF

J gene: TRBJ2-2
D gene: TRBD1
clone size: -
V gene: TRBV6-2/TRBV6-3
CDR3 DNA: TGTGCCAGCAGCCCCTCGGACAGGGTTATGATGGGGGAGCTGTTTTTT
CDR3 protein: CASSPSDRVMMGELFF

J gene: TRBJ1-1
D gene: -
clone size: -
V gene: TRBV5-1
CDR3 DNA: TGCGCCAGCAGCTCCGAGGCGACGAACACTGAAGCTTTCTTT
CDR3 protein: CASSSEATNTEAFF

J gene: TRBJ2-3
D gene: TRBD2
clone size: -
V gene: TRBV6-4
CDR3 DNA: TGTGCCAGCAGTGACGGCGGGAGCCCCACAGATACGCAGTATTTT
CDR3 protein: CASSDGGSPTDTQYF

J gene: TRBJ1-4
D gene: -
clone size: -
V gene: TRBV28
CDR3 DNA: TGTGCCAGCAGCCCCCTAGAGAGAGAAGAAAAACTGTTTTTT
CDR3 protein: CASSPLEREEKLFF

J gene: TRBJ2-5
D gene: TRBD1
clone size: once
V gene: TRBV12-5
CDR3 DNA: TGTGCTAGTGGTGTTACCGGGACAGGGGGTCAAGAGACCCAGTACTTC
CDR3 protein: CASGVTGTGGQETQYF

J gene: TRBJ2-1
D gene: TRBD2
clone size: -
V gene: TRBV5-1
CDR3 DNA: TGCGCCAGCATCGGGACTAAGGGCTATGAGCAGTTCTTC
CDR3 protein: CASIGTKGYEQFF

J gene: TRBJ2-7
D gene: TRBD1
clone size: -
V gene: TRBV4-1
CDR3 DNA: TGCGCCAGCAGCCAAGGACAAGGACAGGGGCTTAGGGAGCAGTACTTC
CDR3 protein: CASSQGQGQGLREQYF

J gene: TRBJ2-7
D gene: -
clone size: -
V gene: TRBV7-9
CDR3 DNA: TGTGCCAGCAGCTCCCGGGGGCTCTACGAGCAGTACTTC
CDR3 protein: CASSSRGLYEQYF

J gene: TRBJ2-2
D gene: -
clone size: -
V gene: TRBV29-1
CDR3 DNA: TGCAGCGTTGTAAGAGGGGCCACCTCCGGGGAGCTGTTTTTT
CDR3 protein: CSVVRGATSGELFF

J gene: TRBJ2-7
D gene: TRBD1
clone size: -
V gene: TRBV6-5
CDR3 DNA: TGTGCCAGCAGTACAGGGGGCAGGGAGCAGTACTTC
CDR3 protein: CASSTGGREQYF

J gene: TRBJ2-7
D gene: -
clone size: -
V gene: TRBV7-9
CDR3 DNA: TGTGCCAGCGCAATTGGCTACGAGCAGTACTTC
CDR3 protein: CASAIGYEQYF

J gene: TRBJ2-7
D gene: -
clone size: -
V gene: TRBV19
CDR3 DNA: TGTGCCAGTACCCACGCCGGGGGAGGCTACGAGCAGTACTTC
CDR3 protein: CASTHAGGGYEQYF

J gene: TRBJ1-6
D gene: -
clone size: -
V gene: TRBV7-8
CDR3 DNA: TGTGCCAGCAGCTTGGGCCAGGCCCTAACTAGCTCCTATAATTCACCCCTCCACTTT
CDR3 protein: CASSLGQALTSSYNSPLHF

J gene: TRBJ1-1
D gene: -
clone size: -
V gene: TRBV6-5
CDR3 DNA: TGTGCCAGCAGCTACGATGGGTCCAACACTGAAGCTTTCTTT
CDR3 protein: CASSYDGSNTEAFF

J gene: TRBJ2-3
D gene: TRBD2
clone size: -
V gene: TRBV5-1
CDR3 DNA: TGCGCCAGCAGCTGGGGACTAGCGGCGGTGGGAGATACGCAGTATTTT
CDR3 protein: CASSWGLAAVGDTQYF

J gene: TRBJ1-2
D gene: -
clone size: -
V gene: TRBV24-1
CDR3 DNA: TGTGCCACCAGTGAGGAATATCCCAACTATGGCTACACCTTC
CDR3 protein: CATSEEYPNYGYTF

J gene: TRBJ1-5
D gene: -
clone size: -
V gene: TRBV6-2/TRBV6-3
CDR3 DNA: TGTGCCAGCAGTTGGTACGGCCCAGGACAGCCCCAGCATTTT
CDR3 protein: CASSWYGPGQPQHF

J gene: TRBJ2-3
D gene: -
clone size: -
V gene: TRBV3-1/TRBV3-2
CDR3 DNA: TGTGCCAGCAGTCAGATATCTACGCAGTATTTT
CDR3 protein: CASSQISTQYF

J gene: TRBJ1-2
D gene: -
clone size: -
V gene: TRBV29-1
CDR3 DNA: TGCAGCGTCGGGTCCGATACATATGGCTACACCTTC
CDR3 protein: CSVGSDTYGYTF

J gene: TRBJ1-2
D gene: -
clone size: -
V gene: TRBV5-4
CDR3 DNA: TGTGCCAGCAGCCCTGGCTGGGGGTCTGGCTACACCTTC
CDR3 protein: CASSPGWGSGYTF

J gene: TRBJ2-7
D gene: TRBD2
clone size: -
V gene: TRBV7-6
CDR3 DNA: TGTGCCAGCAGCTTAGGGACTAGCGGGAGTCACGAGCAGTACTTC
CDR3 protein: CASSLGTSGSHEQYF

J gene: TRBJ2-7
D gene: -
clone size: once
V gene: TRBV18
CDR3 DNA: TGTGCCAGCTCTCGCGACGGAATACTCTACGAGCAGTACTTC
CDR3 protein: CASSRDGILYEQYF

J gene: TRBJ2-7
D gene: -
clone size: -
V gene: TRBV7-9
CDR3 DNA: TGTGCCAGCAGCTTAAATGGTGGCGAGCAGTACTTC
CDR3 protein: CASSLNGGEQYF

J gene: TRBJ1-1
D gene: -
clone size: -
V gene: TRBV19
CDR3 DNA: TGTGCCAGCGCAATGCCTGGGCGTATGAACACTGAAGCTTTCTTT
CDR3 protein: CASAMPGRMNTEAFF

J gene: TRBJ2-7
D gene: -
clone size: -
V gene: TRBV7-2
CDR3 DNA: TGTGCCAGCAGCTCCAACTCCTACGAGCAGTACTTC
CDR3 protein: CASSSNSYEQYF

J gene: TRBJ2-2
D gene: -
clone size: -
V gene: TRBV3-1/TRBV3-2
CDR3 DNA: TGTGCCAGCAGCCAAGATGCCAGCTCCTCGGGGGAGCTGTTTTTT
CDR3 protein: CASSQDASSSGELFF

J gene: TRBJ2-7
D gene: -
clone size: -
V gene: TRBV28
CDR3 DNA: TGTGCCAGCAGTTTAAGGGTCTCATACGAGCAGTACTTC
CDR3 protein: CASSLRVSYEQYF

J gene: TRBJ2-7
D gene: -
clone size: -
V gene: TRBV11-2
CDR3 DNA: TGTGCCAGCAGCTCCACCCGAAGGAGGGGTCCCTACGAGCAGTACTTC
CDR3 protein: CASSSTRRRGPYEQYF

J gene: TRBJ2-7
D gene: -
clone size: -
V gene: TRBV7-9
CDR3 DNA: TGTGCCAGCAGCTTAGTAACGGGGTCCTACGAGCAGTACTTC
CDR3 protein: CASSLVTGSYEQYF